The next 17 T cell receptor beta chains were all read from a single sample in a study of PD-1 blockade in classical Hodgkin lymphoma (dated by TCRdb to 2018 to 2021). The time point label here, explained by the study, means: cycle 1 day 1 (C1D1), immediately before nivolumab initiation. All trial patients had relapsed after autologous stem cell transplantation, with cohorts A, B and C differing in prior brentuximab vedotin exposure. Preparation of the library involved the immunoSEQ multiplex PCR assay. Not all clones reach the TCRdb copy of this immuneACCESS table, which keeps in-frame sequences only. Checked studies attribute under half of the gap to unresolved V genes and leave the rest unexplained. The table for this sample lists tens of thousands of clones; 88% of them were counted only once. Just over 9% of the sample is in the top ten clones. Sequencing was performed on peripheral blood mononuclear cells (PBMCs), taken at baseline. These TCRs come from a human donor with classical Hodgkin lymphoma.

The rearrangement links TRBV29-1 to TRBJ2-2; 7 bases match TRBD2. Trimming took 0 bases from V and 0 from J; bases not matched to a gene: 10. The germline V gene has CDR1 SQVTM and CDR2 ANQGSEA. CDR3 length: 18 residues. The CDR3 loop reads CSVEDRGEGRANTGELFF. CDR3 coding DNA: TGCAGCGTTGAAGATCGTGGGGAGGGCCGCGCGAACACCGGGGAGCTGTTTTTT.

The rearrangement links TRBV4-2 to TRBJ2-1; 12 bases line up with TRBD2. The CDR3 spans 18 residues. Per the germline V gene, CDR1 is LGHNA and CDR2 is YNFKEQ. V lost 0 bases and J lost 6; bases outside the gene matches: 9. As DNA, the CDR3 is TGTGCCAGCAGCCAAGATCCCCTAGCGGGGGGGCTTGTCAATGAGCAGTTCTTC. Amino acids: CASSQDPLAGGLVNEQFF.

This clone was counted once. Here the CDR3 reads CASSRTGGRQPQHF. Written as DNA, the CDR3 is TGTGCCAGCAGTCGGACAGGGGGTAGACAGCCCCAGCATTTT. V usage is TRBV6-5 and J usage is TRBJ1-5, with 10 positions matching TRBD1. The CDR3 contains 14 residues. Losses at the gene ends were 5 bases for V and 7 bases for J; bases not matched to a gene: 5. From germline, CDR1 is MNHEY and CDR2 SVGAGI.

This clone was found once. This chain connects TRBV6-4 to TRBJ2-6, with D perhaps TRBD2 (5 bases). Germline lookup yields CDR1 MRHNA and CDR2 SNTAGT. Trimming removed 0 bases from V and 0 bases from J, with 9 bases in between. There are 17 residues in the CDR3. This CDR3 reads CASSDSAGGSGANVLTF. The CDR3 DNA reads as TGTGCCAGCAGTGACTCGGCAGGAGGCTCTGGGGCCAACGTCCTGACTTTC.

CDR3 amino acids: CASSQDPGGSTNEKLFF. Here the CDR3 DNA reads TGTGCCAGCAGCCAAGACCCAGGGGGGTCAACTAATGAAAAACTGTTTTTT. The rearrangement uses TRBV4-2 and TRBJ1-4; 7 positions match TRBD1. The CDR3 has 17 residues. Per the germline V gene, CDR1 is LGHNA and CDR2 is YNFKEQ. J gave up 0 bases and V 0 bases, and 4 bases lay outside the gene matches.

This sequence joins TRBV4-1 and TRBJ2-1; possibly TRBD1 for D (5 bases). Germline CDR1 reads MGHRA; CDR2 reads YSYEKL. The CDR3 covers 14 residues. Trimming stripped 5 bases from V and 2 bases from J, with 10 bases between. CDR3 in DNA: TGCGCCAGCAGCATACGGACACCCTACAATGAGCAGTTCTTC. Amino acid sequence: CASSIRTPYNEQFF.

CDR3 amino acids: CASSPLGQGPAEAFF. In DNA, the CDR3 is TGTGCCAGCAGCCCCCTGGGTCAGGGTCCCGCTGAAGCTTTCTTT. The chain employs TRBV5-4 and TRBJ1-1; weak D call: TRBD1 (5 bases). The CDR3 has 15 residues. Trimming removed 4 bases from V and 6 bases from J, with 19 bases in between. The V gene's germline CDR1 is SGHNT and CDR2 YYREEE (reference sequence).

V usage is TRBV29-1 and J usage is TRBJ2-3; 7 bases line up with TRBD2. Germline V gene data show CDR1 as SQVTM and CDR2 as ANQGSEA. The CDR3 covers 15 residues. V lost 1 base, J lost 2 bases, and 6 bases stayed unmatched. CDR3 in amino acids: CSVEGGGGPTDTQYF. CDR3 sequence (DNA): TGCAGCGTTGAAGGCGGGGGAGGGCCCACAGATACGCAGTATTTT.

Written as DNA, the CDR3 is TGTGCTAGTGGTTCTTCATTACAGGGAATGGGGACTGAAGCTTTCTTT. It codes for CASGSSLQGMGTEAFF. The chain combines TRBV12-5 with TRBJ1-1; a possible D gene is TRBD1 (6 bases). V dropped 4 bases and J dropped 5 bases, with 20 bases sitting between them. From germline, CDR1 is LGHNT and CDR2 FRNRAP. This CDR3 has 16 amino acids.

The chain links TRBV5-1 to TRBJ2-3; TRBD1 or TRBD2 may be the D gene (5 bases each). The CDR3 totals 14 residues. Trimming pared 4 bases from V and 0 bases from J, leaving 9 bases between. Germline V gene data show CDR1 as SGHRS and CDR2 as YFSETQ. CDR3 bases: TGCGCCAGCAGCGGGGACGGTAGCACAGATACGCAGTATTTT. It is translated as CASSGDGSTDTQYF.

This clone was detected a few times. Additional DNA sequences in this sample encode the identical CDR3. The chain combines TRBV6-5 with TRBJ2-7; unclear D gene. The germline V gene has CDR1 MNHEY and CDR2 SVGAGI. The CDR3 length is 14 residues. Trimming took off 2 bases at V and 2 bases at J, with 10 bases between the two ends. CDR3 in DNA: TGTGCCAGCAGTTACGGCAGGAAGCCCTACGAGCAGTACTTC. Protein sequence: CASSYGRKPYEQYF.

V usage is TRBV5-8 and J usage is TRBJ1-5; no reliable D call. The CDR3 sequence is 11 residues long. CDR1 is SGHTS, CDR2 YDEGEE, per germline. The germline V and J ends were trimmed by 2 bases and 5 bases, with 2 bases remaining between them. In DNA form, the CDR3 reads TGTGCCAGCAGCTTATATCAGCCCCAGCATTTT. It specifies CASSLYQPQHF.

The CDR3 loop reads CASSGPGTSGPGEQYF. The CDR3 region has the DNA TGTGCCAGTAGTGGACCAGGGACTAGCGGCCCTGGGGAGCAGTACTTC. V and J are TRBV19 and TRBJ2-7; the match to TRBD2 covers 11 bases. V lost 5 bases, J lost 7 bases, and 13 bases stayed unmatched. The CDR3 totals 16 residues. CDR1 and CDR2 from the germline V gene are LNHDA and SQIVND (reference sequence).

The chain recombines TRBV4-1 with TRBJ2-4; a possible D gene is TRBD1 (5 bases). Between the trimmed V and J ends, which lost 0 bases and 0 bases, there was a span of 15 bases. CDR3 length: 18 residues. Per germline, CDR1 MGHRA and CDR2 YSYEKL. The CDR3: CASSQDGADRLAKNIQYF. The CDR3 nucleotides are TGCGCCAGCAGCCAAGACGGAGCCGACAGACTAGCCAAAAACATTCAGTACTTC.

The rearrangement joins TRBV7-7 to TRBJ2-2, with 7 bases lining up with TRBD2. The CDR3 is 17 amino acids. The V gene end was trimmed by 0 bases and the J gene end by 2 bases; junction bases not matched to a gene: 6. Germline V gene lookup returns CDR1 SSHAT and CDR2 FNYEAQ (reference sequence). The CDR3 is CASSLAPSGINTGELFF. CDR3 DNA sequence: TGTGCCAGCAGCTTAGCCCCCAGCGGGATAAACACCGGGGAGCTGTTTTTT. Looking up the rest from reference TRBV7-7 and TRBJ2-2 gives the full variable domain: GAGVSQSPRYKVTKRGQDVTLRCDPISSHATLYWYQQALGQGPEFLTYFNYEAQPDKSGLPSDRFSAERPEGSISTLTIQRTEQRDSAMYRCASSLAPSGINTGELFFGEGSRLTVL.

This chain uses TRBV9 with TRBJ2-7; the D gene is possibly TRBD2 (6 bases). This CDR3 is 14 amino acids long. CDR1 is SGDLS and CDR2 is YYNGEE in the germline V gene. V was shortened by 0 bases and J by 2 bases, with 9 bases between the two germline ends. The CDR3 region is CASSVGGGTYEQYF. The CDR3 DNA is TGTGCCAGCAGCGTAGGAGGCGGGACCTACGAGCAGTACTTC. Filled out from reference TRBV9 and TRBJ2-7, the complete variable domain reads DSGVTQTPKHLITATGQRVTLRCSPRSGDLSVYWYQQSLDQGLQFLIQYYNGEERAKGNILERFSAQQFPDLHSELNLSSLELGDSALYFCASSVGGGTYEQYFGPGTRLTVT.

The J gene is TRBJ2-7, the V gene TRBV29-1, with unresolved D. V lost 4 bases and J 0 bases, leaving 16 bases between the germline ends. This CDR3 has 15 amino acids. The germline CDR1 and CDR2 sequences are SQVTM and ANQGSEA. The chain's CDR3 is CSVAFDPGLSYEQYF. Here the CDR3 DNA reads TGCAGCGTTGCCTTTGACCCGGGCCTCTCCTACGAGCAGTACTTC.